This TCR beta chain was sequenced in a study of cytomegalovirus exposure and HLA in healthy donors. Study-wide context: An earlier analysis identified approximately 120 million unique TCR beta sequences in about 170 million T cells. Findings and caveats of the study: The listing of roughly 160 TCR beta chains classed them as cytomegalovirus-associated.

The germline CDR1 and CDR2 sequences are ENHRY and SYGVKD. The CDR3 is made up of 12 amino acids. Trimming stripped 9 bases from V and 8 bases from J, with 14 bases between. Of note for this clone: Its target is not known.

Those who donated were healthy bone marrow donors. 13 Jbeta primers and 60 Vbeta primers were used for the PCR. Here immunoSEQ multiplex PCR was the method, and the copy in TCRdb shows in-frame clones only, minus some. The sample has approximately 190,000 clones, around 86% seen once; the top ten hold 0.7% to 0.95%. This clonotype was sampled from a woman in her late teens or twenties in good health and CMV-seronegative. The sequenced material came from PBMCs. The chain couples TRBV10-3 to TRBJ2-1; D may be TRBD1 (6 bases). CDR3 residues: CAMGHPWHEQFF. CDR3 DNA: TGTGCCATGGGACATCCTTGGCATGAGCAGTTCTTC.